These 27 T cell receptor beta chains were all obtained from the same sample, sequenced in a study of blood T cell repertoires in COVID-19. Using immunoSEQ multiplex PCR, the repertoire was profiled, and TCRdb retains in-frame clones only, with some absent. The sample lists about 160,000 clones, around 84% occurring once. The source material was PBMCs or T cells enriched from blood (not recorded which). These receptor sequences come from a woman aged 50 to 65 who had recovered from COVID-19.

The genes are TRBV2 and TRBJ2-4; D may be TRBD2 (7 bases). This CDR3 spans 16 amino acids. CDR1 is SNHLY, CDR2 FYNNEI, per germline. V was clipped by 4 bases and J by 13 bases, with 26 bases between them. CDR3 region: CASSAWVLATGGQQYF. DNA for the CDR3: TGTGCCAGCAGTGCGTGGGTCTTAGCGACGGGGGGCCAACAGTACTTC. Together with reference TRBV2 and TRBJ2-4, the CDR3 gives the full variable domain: EPEVTQTPSHQVTQMGQEVILRCVPISNHLYFYWYRQILGQKVEFLVSFYNNEISEKSEIFDDQFSVERPDGSNFTLKIRSTKLEDSAMYFCASSAWVLATGGQQYFGAGTRLSVL.

CDR3 loop: CASSPPQYNEQFF. The CDR3 bases are TGTGCCAGCTCACCACCCCAGTACAATGAGCAGTTCTTC. The chain uses TRBV18 and TRBJ2-1; D gene ambiguous. The germline CDR1 and CDR2 sequences are KGHSH and LQKENI. The CDR3 covers 13 residues. With 0 bases removed from V and 4 bases from J, the gap between germline ends came to 4 bases. The variable domain in full, with the rest retrieved from reference TRBV18 and TRBJ2-1, is NAGVMQNPRHLVRRRGQEARLRCSPMKGHSHVYWYRQLPEEGLKFMVYLQKENIIDESGMPKERFSAEFPKEGPSILRIQQVVRGDSAAYFCASSPPQYNEQFFGPGTRLTVL.

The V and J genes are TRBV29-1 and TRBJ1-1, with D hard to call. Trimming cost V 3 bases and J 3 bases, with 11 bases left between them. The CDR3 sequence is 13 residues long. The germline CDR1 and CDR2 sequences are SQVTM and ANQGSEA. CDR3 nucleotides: TGCAGCGTTGAGGAGGACGGGTACACTGAAGCTTTCTTT. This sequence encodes CSVEEDGYTEAFF.

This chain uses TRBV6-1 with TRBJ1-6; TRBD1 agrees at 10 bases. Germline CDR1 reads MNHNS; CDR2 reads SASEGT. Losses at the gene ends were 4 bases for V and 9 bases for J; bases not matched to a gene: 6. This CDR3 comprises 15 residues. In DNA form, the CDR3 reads TGTGCCAGCAGTGGGGGACAGGGGTCGGGTTCACCCCTCCACTTT. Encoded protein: CASSGGQGSGSPLHF.

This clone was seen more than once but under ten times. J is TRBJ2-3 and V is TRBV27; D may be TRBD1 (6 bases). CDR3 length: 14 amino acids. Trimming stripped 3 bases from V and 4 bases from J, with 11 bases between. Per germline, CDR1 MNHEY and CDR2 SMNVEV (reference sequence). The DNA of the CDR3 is TGTGCCAGCAGTTTCAGGGGTAGGTCAGATACGCAGTATTTT. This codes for CASSFRGRSDTQYF.

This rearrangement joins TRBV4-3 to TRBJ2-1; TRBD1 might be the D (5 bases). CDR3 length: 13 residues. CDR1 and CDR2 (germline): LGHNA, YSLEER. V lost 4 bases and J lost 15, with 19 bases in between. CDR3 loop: CASSLSPGLLWFF. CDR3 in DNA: TGCGCCAGCAGCCTCTCCCCAGGGCTACTTTGGTTCTTC.

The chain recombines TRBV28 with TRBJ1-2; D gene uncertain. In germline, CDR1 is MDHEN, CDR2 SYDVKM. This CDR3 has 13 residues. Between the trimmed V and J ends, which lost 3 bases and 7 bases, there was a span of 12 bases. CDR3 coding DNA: TGTGCCAGCAGTTTTATTCAGGAGGGTGGCTACACCTTC. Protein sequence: CASSFIQEGGYTF.

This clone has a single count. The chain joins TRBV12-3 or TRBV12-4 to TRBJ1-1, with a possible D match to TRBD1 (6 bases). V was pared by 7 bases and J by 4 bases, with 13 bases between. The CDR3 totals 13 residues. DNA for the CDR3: TGTGCCAGCAATACAGGGAAGGCCACTGAAGCTTTCTTT. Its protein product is CASNTGKATEAFF.

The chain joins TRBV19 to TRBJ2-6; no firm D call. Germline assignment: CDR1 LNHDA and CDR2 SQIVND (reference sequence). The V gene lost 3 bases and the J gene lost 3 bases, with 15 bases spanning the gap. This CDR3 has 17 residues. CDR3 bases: TGTGCCAGTAGTATTATAAAGCTTTCGGGTGGGGCCAACGTCCTGACTTTC. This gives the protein CASSIIKLSGGANVLTF.

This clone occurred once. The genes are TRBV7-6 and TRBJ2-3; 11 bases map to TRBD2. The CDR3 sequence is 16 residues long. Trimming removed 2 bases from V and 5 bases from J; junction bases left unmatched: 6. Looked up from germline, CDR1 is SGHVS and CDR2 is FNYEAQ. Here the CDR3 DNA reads TGTGCCAGCAGCTTATCTAGCGGGAGGTCGAGAGATACGCAGTATTTT. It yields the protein CASSLSSGRSRDTQYF.

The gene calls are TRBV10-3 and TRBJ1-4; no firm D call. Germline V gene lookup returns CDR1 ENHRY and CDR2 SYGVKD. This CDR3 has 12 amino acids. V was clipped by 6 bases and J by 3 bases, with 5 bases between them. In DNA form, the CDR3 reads TGTGCCATCAGCGGGGCTAATGAAAAACTGTTTTTT. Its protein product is CAISGANEKLFF.

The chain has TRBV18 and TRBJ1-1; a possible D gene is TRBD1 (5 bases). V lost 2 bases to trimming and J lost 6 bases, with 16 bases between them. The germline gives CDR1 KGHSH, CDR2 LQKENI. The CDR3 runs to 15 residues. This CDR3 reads CASSPTGTWGAEAFF. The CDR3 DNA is TGTGCCAGCTCACCAACCGGGACTTGGGGCGCTGAAGCTTTCTTT.

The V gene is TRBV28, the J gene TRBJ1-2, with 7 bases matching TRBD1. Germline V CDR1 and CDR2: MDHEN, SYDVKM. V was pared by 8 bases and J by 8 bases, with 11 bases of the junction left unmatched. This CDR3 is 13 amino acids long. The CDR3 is CASLEGARYGYTF. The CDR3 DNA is TGTGCCAGCCTGGAGGGGGCGCGTTACGGCTACACCTTC.

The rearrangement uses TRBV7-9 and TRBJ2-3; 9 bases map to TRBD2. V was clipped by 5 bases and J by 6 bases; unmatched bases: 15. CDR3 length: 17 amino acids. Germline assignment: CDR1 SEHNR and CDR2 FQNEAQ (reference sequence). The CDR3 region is CASSPPRGGGAPDTQYF. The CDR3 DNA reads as TGTGCCAGCAGCCCGCCGAGGGGCGGGGGGGCCCCGGATACGCAGTATTTT.

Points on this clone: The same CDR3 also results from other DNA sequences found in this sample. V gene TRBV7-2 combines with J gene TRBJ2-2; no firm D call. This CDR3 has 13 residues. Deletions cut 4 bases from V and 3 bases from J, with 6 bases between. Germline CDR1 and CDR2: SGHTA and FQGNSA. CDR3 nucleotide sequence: TGTGCCAGCAGCTCCAGATACACCGGGGAGCTGTTTTTT. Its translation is CASSSRYTGELFF.

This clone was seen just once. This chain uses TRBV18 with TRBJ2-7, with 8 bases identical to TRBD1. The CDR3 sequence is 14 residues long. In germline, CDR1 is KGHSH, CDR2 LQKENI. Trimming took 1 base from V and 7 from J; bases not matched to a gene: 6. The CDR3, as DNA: TGTGCCAGCTCACCACTGCAGGGGGCGGGGGAGCAGTACTTC. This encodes CASSPLQGAGEQYF.

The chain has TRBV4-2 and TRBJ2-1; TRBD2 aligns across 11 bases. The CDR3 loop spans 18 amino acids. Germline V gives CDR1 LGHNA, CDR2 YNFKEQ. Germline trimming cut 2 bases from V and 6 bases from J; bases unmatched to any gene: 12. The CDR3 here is CASSQLSDSSGGSNEQFF. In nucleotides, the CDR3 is TGTGCCAGCAGCCAATTAAGTGATTCTAGCGGGGGGTCCAATGAGCAGTTCTTC.

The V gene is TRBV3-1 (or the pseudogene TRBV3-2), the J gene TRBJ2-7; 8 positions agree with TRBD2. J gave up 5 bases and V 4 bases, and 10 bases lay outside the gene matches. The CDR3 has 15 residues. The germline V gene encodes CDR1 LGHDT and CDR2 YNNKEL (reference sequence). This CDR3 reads CASSLTSVGFDEQYF. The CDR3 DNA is TGTGCCAGCAGCCTGACTAGCGTTGGTTTCGACGAGCAGTACTTC.

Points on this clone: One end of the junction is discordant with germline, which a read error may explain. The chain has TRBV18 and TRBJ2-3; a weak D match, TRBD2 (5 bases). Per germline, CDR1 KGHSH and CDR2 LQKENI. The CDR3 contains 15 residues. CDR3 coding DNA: TGTGCCAGCACACCTAGTTACGGGATTAGAGATACGCAGTATTTT. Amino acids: CASTPSYGIRDTQYF.

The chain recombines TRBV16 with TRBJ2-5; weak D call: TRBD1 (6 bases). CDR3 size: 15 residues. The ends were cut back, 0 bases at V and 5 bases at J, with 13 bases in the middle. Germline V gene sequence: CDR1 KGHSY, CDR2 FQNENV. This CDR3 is CASSQSGAPRETQYF. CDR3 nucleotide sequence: TGTGCCAGCAGCCAATCGGGGGCCCCGAGGGAGACCCAGTACTTC.

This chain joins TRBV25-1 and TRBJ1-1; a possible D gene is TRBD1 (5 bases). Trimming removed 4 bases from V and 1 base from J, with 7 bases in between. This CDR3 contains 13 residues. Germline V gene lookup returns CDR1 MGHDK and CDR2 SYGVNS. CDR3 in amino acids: CASSGGENTEAFF. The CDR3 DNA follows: TGTGCCAGCAGTGGGGGCGAGAACACTGAAGCTTTCTTT. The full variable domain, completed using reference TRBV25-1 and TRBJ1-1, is EADIYQTPRYLVIGTGKKITLECSQTMGHDKMYWYQQDPGMELHLIHYSYGVNSTEKGDLSSESTVSRIRTEHFPLTLESARPSHTSQYLCASSGGENTEAFFGQGTRLTVV.

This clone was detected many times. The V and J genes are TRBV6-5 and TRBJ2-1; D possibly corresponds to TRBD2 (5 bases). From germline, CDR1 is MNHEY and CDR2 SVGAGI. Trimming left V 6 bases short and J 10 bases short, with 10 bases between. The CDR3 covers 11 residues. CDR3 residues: CASRLRGEQFF. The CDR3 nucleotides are TGTGCCAGCAGGCTTCGCGGGGAGCAGTTCTTC.

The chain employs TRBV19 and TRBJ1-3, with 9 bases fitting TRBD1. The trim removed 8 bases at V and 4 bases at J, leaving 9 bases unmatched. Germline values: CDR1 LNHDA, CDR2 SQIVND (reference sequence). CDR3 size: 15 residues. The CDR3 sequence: CASRHGTGQGNTIYF. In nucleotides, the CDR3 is TGTGCCAGTCGGCACGGGACAGGGCAAGGAAACACCATATATTTT.

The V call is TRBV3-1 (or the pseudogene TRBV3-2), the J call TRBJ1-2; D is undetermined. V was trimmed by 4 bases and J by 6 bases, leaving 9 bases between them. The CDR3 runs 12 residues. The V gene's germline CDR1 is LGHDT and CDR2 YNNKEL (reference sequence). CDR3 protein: CASSLEANGYTF. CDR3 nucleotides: TGTGCCAGCAGCCTCGAAGCGAATGGCTACACCTTC.

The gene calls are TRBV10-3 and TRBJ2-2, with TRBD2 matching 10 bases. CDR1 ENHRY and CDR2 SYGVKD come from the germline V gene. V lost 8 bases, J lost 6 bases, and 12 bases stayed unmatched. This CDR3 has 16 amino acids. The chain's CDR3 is CAISRAAGGPAGELFF. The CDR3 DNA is TGTGCCATCTCCCGGGCAGCGGGGGGGCCGGCCGGGGAGCTGTTTTTT.

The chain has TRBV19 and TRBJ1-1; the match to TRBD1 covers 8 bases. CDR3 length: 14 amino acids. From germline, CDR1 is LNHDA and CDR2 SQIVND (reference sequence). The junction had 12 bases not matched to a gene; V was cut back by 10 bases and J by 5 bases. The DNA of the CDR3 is TGTGCCACAACCCAGCGACAGGGGAAAACTGAAGCTTTCTTT. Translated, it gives CATTQRQGKTEAFF.

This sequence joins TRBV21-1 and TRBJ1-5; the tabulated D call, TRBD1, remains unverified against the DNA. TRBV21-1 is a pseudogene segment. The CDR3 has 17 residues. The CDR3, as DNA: TGTGCCAGCAGCAAAGGGTCGACAGGTAATGGGAATCAGCCCCAGCATTTT. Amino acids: CASSKGSTGNGNQPQHF.